This note documents a single TCR beta chain sequence. Germline assignment: CDR1 MRHNA and CDR2 SNTAGT. This CDR3 spans 13 amino acids. Trimming cost V 0 bases and J 4 bases, with 6 bases left between them. The sample originates from a study of technical replicates of blood from several donors. The protocol was immunoSEQ multiplex PCR, while the TCRdb copy is restricted to in-frame clones and leaves out a portion. Found here are more than 90,000 clones, approximately 96% of them singletons; the top ten hold about 0.23%. The sequence derives from a human donor in good health. The chain has TRBV6-4 and TRBJ1-2, with D possibly matching TRBD1 (5 bases). The sequenced sample consisted of T cells isolated from PBMCs. CDR3 nucleotide sequence: TGTGCCAGCAGTGACTCGGGGGGCTATGGCTACACCTTC. This codes for CASSDSGGYGYTF.